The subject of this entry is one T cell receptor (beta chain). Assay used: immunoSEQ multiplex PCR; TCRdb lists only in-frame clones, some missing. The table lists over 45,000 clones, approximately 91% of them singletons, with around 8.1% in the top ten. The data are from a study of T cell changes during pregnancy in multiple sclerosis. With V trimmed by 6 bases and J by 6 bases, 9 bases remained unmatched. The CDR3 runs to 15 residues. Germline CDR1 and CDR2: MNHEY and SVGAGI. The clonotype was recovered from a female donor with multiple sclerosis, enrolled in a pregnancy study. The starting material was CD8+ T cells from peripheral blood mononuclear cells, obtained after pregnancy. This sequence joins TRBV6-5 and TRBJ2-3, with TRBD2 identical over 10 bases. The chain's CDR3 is CASSWTSGDGDTQYF. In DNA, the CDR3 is TGTGCCAGCAGCTGGACTAGCGGAGATGGGGATACGCAGTATTTT.